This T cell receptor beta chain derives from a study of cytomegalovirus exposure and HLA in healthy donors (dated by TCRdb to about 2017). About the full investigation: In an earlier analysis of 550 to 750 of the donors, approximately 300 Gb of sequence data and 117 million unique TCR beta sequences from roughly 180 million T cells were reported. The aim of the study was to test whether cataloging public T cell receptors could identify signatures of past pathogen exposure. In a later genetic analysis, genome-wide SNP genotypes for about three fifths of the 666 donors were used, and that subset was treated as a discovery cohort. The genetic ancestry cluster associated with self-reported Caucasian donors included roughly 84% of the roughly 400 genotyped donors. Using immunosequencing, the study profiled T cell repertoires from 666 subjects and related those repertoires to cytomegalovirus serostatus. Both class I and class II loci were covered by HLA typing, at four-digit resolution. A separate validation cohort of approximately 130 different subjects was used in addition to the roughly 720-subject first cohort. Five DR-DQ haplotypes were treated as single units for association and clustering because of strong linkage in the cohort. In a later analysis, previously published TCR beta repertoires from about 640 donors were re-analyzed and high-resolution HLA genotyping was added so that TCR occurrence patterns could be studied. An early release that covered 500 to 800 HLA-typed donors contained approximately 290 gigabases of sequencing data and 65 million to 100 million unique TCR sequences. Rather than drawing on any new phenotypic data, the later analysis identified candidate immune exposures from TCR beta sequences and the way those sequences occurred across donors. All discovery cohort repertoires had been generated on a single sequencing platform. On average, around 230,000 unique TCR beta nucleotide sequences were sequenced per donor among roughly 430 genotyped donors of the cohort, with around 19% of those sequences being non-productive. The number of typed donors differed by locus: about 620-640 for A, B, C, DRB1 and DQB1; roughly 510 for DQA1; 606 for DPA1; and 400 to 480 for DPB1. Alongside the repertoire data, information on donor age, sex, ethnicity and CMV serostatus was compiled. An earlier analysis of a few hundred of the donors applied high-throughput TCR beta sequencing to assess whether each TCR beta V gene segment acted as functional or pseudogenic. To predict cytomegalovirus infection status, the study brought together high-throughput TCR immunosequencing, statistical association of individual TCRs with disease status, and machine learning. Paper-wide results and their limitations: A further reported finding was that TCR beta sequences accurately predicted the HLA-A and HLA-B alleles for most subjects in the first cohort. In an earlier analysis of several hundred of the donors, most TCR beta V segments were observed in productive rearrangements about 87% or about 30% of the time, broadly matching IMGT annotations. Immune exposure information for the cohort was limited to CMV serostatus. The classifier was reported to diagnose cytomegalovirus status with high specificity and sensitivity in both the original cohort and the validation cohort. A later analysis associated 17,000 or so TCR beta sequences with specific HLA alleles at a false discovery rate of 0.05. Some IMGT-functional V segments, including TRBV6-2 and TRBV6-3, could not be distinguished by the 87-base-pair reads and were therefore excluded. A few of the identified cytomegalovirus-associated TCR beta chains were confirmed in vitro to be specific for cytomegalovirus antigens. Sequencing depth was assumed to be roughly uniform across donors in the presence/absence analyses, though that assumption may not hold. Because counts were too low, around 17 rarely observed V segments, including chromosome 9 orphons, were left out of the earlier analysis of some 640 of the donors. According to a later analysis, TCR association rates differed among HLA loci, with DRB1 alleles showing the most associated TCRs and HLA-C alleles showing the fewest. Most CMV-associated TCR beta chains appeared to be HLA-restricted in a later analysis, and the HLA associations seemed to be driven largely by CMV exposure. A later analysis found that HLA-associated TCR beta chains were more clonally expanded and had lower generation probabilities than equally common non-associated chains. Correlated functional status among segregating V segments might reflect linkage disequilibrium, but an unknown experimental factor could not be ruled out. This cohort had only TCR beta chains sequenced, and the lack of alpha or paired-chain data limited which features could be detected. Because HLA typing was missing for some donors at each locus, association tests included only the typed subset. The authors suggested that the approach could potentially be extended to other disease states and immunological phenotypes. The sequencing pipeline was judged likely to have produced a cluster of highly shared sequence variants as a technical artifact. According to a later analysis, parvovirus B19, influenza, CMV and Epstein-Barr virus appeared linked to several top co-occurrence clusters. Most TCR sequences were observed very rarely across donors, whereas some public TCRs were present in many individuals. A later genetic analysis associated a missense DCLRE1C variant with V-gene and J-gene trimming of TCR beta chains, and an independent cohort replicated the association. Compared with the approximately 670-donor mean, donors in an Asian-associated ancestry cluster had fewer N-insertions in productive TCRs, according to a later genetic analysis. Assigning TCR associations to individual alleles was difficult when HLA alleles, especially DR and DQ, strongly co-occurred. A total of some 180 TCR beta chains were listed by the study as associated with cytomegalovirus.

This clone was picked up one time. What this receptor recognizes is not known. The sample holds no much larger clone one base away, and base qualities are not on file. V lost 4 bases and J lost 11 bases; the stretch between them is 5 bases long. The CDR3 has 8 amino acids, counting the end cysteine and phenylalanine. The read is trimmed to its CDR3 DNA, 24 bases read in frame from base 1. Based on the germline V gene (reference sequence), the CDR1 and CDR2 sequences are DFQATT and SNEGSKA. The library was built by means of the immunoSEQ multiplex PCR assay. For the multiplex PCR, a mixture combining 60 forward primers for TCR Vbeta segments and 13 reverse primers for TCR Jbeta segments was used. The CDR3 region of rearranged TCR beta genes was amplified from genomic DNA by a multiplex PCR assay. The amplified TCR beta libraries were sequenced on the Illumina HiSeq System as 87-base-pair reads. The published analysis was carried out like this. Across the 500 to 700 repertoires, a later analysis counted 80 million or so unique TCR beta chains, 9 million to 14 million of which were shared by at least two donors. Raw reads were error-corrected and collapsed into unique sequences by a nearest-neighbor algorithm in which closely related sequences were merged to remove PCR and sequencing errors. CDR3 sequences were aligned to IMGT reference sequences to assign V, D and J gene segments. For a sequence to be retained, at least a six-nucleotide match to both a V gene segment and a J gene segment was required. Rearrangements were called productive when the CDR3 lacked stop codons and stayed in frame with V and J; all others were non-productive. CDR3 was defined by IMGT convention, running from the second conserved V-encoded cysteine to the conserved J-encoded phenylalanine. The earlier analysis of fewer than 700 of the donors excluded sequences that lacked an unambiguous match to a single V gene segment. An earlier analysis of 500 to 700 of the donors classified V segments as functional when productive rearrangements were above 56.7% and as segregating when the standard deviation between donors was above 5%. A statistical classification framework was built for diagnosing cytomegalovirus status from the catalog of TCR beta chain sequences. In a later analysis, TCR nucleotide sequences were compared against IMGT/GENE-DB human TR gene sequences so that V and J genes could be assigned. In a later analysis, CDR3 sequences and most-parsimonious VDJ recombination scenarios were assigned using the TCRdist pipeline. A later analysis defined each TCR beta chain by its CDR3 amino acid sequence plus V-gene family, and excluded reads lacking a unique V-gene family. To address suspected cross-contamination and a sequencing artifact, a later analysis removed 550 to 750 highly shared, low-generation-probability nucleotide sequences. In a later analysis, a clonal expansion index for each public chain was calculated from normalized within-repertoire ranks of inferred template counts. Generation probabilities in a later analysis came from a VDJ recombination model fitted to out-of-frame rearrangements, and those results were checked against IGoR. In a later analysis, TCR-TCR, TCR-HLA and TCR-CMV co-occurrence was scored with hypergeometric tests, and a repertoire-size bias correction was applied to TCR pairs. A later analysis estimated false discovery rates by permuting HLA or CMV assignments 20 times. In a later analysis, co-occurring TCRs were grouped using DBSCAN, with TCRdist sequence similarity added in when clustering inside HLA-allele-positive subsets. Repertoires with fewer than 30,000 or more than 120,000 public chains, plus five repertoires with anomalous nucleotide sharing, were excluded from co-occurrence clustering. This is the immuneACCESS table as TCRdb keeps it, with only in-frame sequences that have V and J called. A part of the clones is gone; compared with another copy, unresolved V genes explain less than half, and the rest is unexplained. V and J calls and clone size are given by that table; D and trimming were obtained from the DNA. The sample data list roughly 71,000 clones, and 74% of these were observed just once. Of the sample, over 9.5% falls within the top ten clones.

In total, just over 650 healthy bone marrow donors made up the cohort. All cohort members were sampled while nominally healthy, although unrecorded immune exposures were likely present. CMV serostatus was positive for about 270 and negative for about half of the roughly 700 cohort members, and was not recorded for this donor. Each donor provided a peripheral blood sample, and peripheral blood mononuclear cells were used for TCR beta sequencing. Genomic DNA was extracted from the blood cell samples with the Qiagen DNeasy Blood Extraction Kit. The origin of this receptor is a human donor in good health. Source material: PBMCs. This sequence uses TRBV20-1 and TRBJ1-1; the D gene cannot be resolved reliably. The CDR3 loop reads CSANEAFF. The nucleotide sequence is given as TGCAGTGCTAACGAGGCTTTCTTT.